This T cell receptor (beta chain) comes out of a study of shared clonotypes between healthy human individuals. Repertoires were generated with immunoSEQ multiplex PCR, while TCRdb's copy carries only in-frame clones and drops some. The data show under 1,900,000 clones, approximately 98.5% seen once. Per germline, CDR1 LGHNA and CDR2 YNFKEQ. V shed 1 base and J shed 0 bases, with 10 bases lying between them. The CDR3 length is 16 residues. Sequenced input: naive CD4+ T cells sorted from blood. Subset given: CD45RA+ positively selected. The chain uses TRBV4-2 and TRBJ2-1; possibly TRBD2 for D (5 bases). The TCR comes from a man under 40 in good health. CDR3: CASSQVSGGSYNEQFF. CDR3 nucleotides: TGTGCCAGCAGCCAAGTATCTGGAGGCTCCTACAATGAGCAGTTCTTC.